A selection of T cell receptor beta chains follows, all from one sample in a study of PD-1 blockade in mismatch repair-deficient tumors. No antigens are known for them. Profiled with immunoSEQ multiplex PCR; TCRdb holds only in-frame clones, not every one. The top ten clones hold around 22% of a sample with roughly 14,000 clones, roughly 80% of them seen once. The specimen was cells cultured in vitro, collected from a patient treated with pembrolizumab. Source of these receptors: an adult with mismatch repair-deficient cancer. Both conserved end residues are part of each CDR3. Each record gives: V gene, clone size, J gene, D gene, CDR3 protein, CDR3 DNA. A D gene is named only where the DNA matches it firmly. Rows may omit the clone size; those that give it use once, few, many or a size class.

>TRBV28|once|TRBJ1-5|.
CASSLSGTSNQPQHF
TGTGCCAGCAGTTTATCCGGCACTAGCAATCAGCCCCAGCATTTT
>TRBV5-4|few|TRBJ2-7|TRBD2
CASSSGLAGVNSQYEQYF
TGTGCCAGCAGCTCCGGACTAGCGGGAGTTAATTCGCAGTACGAGCAGTACTTC
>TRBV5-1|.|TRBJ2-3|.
CASSLYAAGGTDTQYF
TGCGCCAGCAGCTTGTACGCAGCAGGAGGAACAGATACGCAGTATTTT
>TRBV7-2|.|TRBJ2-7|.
CASSLRGGPTYEQYF
TGTGCCAGCAGCTTACGGGGCGGGCCGACCTACGAGCAGTACTTC
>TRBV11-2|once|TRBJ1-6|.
CASSPSSGNSPLHF
TGTGCCAGCAGTCCATCCTCAGGAAATTCACCCCTCCACTTT
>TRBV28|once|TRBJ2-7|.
CASSWRRGPLYEQYF
TGTGCCAGCAGTTGGCGCAGGGGACCCCTCTACGAGCAGTACTTC
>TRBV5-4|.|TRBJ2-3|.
CASSPDQATDTQYF
TGTGCCAGCAGCCCCGACCAGGCCACAGATACGCAGTATTTT
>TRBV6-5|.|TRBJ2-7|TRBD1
CASSQSTGGHEQYF
TGTGCCAGCAGCCAAAGTACAGGGGGCCACGAGCAGTACTTC
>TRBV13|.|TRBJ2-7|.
CASSSDAAYEQYF
TGTGCCAGCAGCTCCGACGCAGCCTACGAGCAGTACTTC
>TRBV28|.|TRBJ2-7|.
CASSSLREQYF
TGTGCCAGCAGTAGTCTTAGGGAGCAGTACTTC
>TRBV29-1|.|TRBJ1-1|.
CSGLGTSNTEAFF
TGCAGCGGGCTGGGGACATCGAACACTGAAGCTTTCTTT
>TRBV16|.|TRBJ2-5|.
CASNRGTETQYF
TGTGCCAGCAACCGTGGGACGGAGACCCAGTACTTC
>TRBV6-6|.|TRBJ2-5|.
CASSYSTLAETQYF
TGTGCCAGCAGTTACTCGACCCTCGCAGAGACCCAGTACTTC
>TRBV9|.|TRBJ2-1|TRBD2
CASSISGNSYNEQFF
TGTGCCAGCAGCATTAGCGGGAACTCCTACAATGAGCAGTTCTTC
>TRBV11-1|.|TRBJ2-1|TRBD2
CASSTLAGSSYNEQFF
TGTGCCAGCAGCACGTTAGCGGGGAGCTCCTACAATGAGCAGTTCTTC
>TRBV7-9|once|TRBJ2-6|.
CASSLTAPTSGANVLTF
TGTGCCAGCAGCTTGACAGCTCCTACCTCTGGGGCCAACGTCCTGACTTTC
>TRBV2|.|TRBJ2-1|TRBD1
CASSEALGTGREFF
TGTGCCAGCAGTGAAGCGCTCGGGACAGGGAGGGAGTTCTTC
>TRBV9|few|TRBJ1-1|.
CASSVADGAGEAFF
TGTGCCAGCAGCGTAGCCGACGGCGCAGGTGAAGCTTTCTTT
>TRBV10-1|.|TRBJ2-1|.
CATRGNNEQFF
TGCGCCACCCGGGGTAACAATGAGCAGTTCTTC
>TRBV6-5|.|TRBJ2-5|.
CASSYGPNEGTQYF
TGTGCCAGCAGTTATGGCCCAAACGAGGGGACCCAGTACTTC
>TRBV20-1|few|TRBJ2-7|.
CSARVGLEQYF
TGCAGTGCTAGAGTCGGGCTCGAGCAGTACTTC
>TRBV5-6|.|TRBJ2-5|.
CASSLGTAWETQYF
TGTGCCAGCAGCTTAGGGACTGCTTGGGAGACCCAGTACTTC
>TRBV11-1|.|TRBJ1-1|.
CASSFGRGNTEAFF
TGTGCCAGCAGCTTCGGCAGGGGTAACACTGAAGCTTTCTTT
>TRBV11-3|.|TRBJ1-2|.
CASSLGAGNHYGYTF
TGTGCCAGCAGCTTAGGTGCAGGGAACCACTATGGCTACACCTTC
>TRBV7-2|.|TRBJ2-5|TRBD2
CASSLGGLAGKETQYF
TGTGCCAGCAGCTTAGGAGGACTAGCGGGAAAGGAGACCCAGTACTTC
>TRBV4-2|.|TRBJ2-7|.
CASSQGTVDFGEQYF
TGTGCCAGCAGCCAAGGTACAGTGGATTTTGGCGAGCAGTACTTC
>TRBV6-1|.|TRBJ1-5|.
CASSERSNSNQPQHF
TGTGCCAGCAGTGAACGCTCTAATAGCAATCAGCCCCAGCATTTT
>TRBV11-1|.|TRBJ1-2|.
CASSLRQLYGYTF
TGTGCCAGCAGCTTGCGGCAGCTCTATGGCTACACCTTC
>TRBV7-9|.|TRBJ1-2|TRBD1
CASSLPGQPGYGYTF
TGTGCCAGCAGCCTTCCGGGACAGCCTGGCTATGGCTACACCTTC
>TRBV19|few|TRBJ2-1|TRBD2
CASSIVPSGRKNEQFF
TGTGCCAGTAGTATAGTCCCTAGCGGGAGAAAGAATGAGCAGTTCTTC
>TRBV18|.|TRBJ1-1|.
CASSPGIANTEAFF
TGTGCCAGCTCACCAGGGATTGCGAACACTGAAGCTTTCTTT
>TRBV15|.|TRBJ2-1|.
CATSRDEGGSEQFF
TGTGCCACCAGCAGAGACGAGGGAGGATCTGAGCAGTTCTTC
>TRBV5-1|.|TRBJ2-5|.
CASSLALEGGETQYF
TGCGCCAGCAGCTTGGCTTTGGAGGGGGGGGAGACCCAGTACTTC
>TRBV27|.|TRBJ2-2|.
CASSFRGTNTGELFF
TGTGCCAGCAGTTTTCGCGGGACGAACACCGGGGAGCTGTTTTTT
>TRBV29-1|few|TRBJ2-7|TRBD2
CSAGTSGAYEQYF
TGCAGCGCCGGGACTAGCGGCGCCTACGAGCAGTACTTC
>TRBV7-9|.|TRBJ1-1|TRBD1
CASSFTGQGNTEAFF
TGTGCCAGCAGCTTTACAGGACAGGGGAACACTGAAGCTTTCTTT
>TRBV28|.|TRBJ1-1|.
CASSPLGEMNTEAFF
TGTGCCAGCAGTCCTTTAGGGGAAATGAACACTGAAGCTTTCTTT
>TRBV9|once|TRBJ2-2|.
CASSVEGVSPSTGELFF
TGTGCCAGCAGCGTAGAAGGGGTCAGCCCGAGCACCGGGGAGCTGTTTTTT
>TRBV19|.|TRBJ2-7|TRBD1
CASSIGQGAYEQYF
TGTGCCAGTAGTATCGGACAGGGGGCCTACGAGCAGTACTTC
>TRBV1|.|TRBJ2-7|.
CTSSQYWATGVLEQYF
TGCACCAGCAGCCAGTACTGGGCTACGGGAGTATTAGAGCAGTACTTC
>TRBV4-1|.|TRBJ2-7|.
CASSPKGGASYEQYF
TGCGCCAGCAGCCCTAAAGGCGGAGCTTCCTACGAGCAGTACTTC
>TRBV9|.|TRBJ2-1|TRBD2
CASSVSGSSYNEQFF
TGTGCCAGCAGCGTTAGCGGGAGCTCCTACAATGAGCAGTTCTTC
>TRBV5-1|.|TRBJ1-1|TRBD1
CASSWGDRATTEAFF
TGCGCCAGCAGCTGGGGGGACAGGGCCACCACTGAAGCTTTCTTT
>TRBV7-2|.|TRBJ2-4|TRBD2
CASSRLAGGPIQYF
TGTGCCAGCAGCCGACTAGCGGGAGGGCCCATTCAGTACTTC
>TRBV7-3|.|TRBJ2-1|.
CASSPRKGSSYNEQFF
TGTGCCAGCAGCCCCCGGAAAGGGAGCTCCTACAATGAGCAGTTCTTC
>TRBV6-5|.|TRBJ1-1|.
CASTGSNTEAFF
TGTGCCAGCACCGGGTCGAACACTGAAGCTTTCTTT
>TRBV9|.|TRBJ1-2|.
CASSVEVAAFSQGGEGYTF
TGTGCCAGCAGCGTAGAAGTAGCCGCTTTCTCACAGGGAGGTGAAGGCTACACCTTC
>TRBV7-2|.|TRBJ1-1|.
CASSPGGARNTEAFF
TGTGCCAGCAGCCCCGGAGGGGCGAGGAACACTGAAGCTTTCTTT
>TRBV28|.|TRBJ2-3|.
CASSQWTVTDTQYF
TGTGCCAGCAGTCAATGGACAGTAACAGATACGCAGTATTTT